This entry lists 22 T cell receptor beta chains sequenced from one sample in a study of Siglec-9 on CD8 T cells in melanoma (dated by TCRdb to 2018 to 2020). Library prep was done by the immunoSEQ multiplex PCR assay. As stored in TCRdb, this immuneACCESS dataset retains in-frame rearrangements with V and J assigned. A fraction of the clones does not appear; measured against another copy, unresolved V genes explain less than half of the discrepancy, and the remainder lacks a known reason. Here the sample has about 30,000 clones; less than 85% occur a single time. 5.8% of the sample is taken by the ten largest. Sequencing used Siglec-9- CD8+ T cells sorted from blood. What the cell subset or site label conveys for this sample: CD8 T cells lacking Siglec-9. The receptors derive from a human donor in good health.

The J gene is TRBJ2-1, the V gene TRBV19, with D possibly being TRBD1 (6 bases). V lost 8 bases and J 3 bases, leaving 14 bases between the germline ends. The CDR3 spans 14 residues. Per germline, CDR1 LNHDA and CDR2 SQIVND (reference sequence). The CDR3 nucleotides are TGTGCCAGTTCCGTACAGGGCGACTACAATGAGCAGTTCTTC. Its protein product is CASSVQGDYNEQFF. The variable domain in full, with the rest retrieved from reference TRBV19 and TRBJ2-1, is DGGITQSPKYLFRKEGQNVTLSCEQNLNHDAMYWYRQDPGQGLRLIYYSQIVNDFQKGDIAEGYSVSREKKESFPLTVTSAQKNPTAFYLCASSVQGDYNEQFFGPGTRLTVL.

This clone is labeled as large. The CDR3 spells CASSLENSPLHF. CDR3 coding DNA: TGTGCCAGTAGTCTGGAGAATTCACCCCTCCACTTT. V gene TRBV19 combines with J gene TRBJ1-6, with no clear D. The CDR3 has 12 amino acids. V was trimmed by 5 bases and J by 7 bases, leaving 6 bases between them. Per germline, CDR1 LNHDA and CDR2 SQIVND (reference sequence).

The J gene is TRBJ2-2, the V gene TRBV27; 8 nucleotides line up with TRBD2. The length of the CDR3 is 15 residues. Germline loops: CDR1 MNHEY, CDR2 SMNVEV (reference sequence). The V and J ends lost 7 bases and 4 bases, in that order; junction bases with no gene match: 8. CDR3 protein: CASTPGGPVTGELFF. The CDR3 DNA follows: TGTGCCAGCACCCCGGGGGGGCCGGTCACCGGGGAGCTGTTTTTT.

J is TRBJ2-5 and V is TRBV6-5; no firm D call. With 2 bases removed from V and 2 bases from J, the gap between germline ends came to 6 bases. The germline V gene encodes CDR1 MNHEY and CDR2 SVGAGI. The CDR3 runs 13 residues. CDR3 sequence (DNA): TGTGCCAGCAGTTACGGTCTGCAAGAGACCCAGTACTTC. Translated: CASSYGLQETQYF.

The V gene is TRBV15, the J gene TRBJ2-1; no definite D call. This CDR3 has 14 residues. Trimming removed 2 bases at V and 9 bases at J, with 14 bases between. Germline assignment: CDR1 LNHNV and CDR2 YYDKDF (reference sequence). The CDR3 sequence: CATSRRVTVGEQFF. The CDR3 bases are TGTGCCACCAGCAGACGCGTGACGGTAGGTGAGCAGTTCTTC.

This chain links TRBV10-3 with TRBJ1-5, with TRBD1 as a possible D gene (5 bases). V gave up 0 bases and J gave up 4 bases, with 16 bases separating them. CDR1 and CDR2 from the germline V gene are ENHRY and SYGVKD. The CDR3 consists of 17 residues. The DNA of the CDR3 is TGTGCCATCAGTGAGTCTGGGACGGGGGTCTTTAATCAGCCCCAGCATTTT. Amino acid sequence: CAISESGTGVFNQPQHF.

The chain's CDR3 is CASSPSGGRDEKLFF. In nucleotides, the CDR3 is TGTGCCAGCAGCCCTAGTGGGGGGCGGGATGAAAAACTGTTTTTT. The chain couples TRBV7-6 to TRBJ1-4; maybe TRBD1 (6 bases). The CDR3 length is 15 residues. V shed 5 bases and J shed 6 bases, with 16 bases lying between them. Germline CDR1 and CDR2: SGHVS and FNYEAQ.

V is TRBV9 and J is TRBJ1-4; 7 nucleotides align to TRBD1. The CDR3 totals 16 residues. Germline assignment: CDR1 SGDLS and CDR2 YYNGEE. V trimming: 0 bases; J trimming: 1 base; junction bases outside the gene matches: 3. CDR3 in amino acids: CASSVGDSKTNEKLFF. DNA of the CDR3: TGTGCCAGCAGCGTAGGGGACAGCAAAACTAATGAAAAACTGTTTTTT.

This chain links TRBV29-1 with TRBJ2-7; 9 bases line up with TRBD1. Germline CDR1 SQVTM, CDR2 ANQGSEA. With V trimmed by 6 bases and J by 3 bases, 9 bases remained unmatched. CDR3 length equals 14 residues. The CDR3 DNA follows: TGCAGCGTCGGTCCGGGGACAGGGAGCTACGAGCAGTACTTC. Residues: CSVGPGTGSYEQYF.

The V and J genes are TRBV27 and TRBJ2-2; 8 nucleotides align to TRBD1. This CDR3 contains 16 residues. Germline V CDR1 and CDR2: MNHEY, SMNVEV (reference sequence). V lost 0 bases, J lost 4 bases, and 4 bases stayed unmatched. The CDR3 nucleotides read TGTGCCAGCAGTTTATCGGACAGGGCGATCACCGGGGAGCTGTTTTTT. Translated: CASSLSDRAITGELFF.

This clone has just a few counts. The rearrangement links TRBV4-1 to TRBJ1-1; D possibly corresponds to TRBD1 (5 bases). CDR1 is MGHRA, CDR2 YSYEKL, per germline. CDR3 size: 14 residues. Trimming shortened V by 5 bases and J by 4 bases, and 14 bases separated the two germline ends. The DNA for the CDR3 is TGCGCCAGCAGCACAGGACGCTCAGTCACTGAAGCTTTCTTT. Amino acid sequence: CASSTGRSVTEAFF.

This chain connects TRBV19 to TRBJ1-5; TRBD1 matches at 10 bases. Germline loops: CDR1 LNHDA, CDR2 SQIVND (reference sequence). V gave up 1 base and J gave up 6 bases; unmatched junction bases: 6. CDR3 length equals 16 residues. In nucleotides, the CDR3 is TGTGCCAGTAGTATAGGGGACAGGGGTTTCAGTCAGCCCCAGCATTTT. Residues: CASSIGDRGFSQPQHF.

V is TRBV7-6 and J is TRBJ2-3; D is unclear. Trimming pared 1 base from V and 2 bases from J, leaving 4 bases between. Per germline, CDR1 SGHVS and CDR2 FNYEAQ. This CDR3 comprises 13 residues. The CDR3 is CASSLGVTDTQYF. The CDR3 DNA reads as TGTGCCAGCAGCTTAGGGGTCACAGATACGCAGTATTTT.

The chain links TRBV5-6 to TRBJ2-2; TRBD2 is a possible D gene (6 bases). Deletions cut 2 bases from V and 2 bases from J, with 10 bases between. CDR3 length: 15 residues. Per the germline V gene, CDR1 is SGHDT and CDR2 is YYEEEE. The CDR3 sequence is CASSFLRENTGELFF. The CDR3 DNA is TGTGCCAGCAGCTTTCTGCGGGAAAACACCGGGGAGCTGTTTTTT.

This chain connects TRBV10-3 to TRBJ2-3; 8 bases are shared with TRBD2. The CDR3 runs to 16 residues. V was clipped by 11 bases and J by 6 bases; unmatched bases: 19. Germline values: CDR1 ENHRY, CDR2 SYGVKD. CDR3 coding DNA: TGTGCCCCCCTTTCGGAGAGCGGGGGTTATTTCGATACGCAGTATTTT. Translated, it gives CAPLSESGGYFDTQYF.

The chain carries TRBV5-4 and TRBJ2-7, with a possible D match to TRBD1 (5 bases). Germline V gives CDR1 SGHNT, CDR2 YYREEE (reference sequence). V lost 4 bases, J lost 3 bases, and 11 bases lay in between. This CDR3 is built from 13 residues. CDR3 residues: CASSDRAVYEQYF. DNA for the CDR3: TGTGCCAGCAGCGACAGAGCTGTCTACGAGCAGTACTTC. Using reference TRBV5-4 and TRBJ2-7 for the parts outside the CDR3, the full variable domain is ETGVTQSPTHLIKTRGQQVTLRCSSQSGHNTVSWYQQALGQGPQFIFQYYREEENGRGNFPPRFSGLQFPNYSSELNVNALELDDSALYLCASSDRAVYEQYFGPGTRLTVT.

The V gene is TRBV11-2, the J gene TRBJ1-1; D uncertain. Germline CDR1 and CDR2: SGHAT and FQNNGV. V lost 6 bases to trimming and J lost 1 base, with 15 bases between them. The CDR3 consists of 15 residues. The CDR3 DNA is TGTGCCAGCAGACCATTCGGACTCCAGAACACTGAAGCTTTCTTT. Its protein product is CASRPFGLQNTEAFF.

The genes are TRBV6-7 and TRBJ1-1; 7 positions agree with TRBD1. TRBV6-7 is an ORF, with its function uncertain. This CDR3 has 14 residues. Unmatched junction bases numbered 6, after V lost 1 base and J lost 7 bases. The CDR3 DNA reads TGTGCCAGCAGTTACTTTAAAAGGGACAGTGAAGCTTTCTTT. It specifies CASSYFKRDSEAFF.

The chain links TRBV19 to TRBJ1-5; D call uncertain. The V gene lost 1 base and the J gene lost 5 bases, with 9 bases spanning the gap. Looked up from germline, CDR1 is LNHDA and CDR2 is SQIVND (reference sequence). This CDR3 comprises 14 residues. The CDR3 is CASSIAAGDQPQHF. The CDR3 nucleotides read TGTGCCAGTAGTATAGCCGCCGGAGATCAGCCCCAGCATTTT.

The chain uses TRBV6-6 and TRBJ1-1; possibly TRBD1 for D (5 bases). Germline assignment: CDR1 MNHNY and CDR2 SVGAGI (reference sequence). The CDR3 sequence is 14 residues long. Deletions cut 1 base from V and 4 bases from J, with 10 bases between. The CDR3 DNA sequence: TGTGCCAGCAGTTACTTTCAGGGTGCCACTGAAGCTTTCTTT. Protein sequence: CASSYFQGATEAFF.

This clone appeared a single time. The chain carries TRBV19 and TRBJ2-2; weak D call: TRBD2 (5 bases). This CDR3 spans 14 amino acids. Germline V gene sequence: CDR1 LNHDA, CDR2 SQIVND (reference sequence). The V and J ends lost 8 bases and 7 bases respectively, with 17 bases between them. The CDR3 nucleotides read TGTGCCAGTCGGGCCGGGATCTTGGGCGGGGAGCTGTTTTTT. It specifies CASRAGILGGELFF.

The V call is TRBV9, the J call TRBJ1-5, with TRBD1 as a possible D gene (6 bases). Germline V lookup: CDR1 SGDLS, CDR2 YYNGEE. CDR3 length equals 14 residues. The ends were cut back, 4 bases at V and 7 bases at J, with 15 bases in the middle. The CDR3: CASSSSGTSQPQHF. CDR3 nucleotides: TGTGCCAGCAGCTCTTCCGGGACAAGCCAGCCCCAGCATTTT. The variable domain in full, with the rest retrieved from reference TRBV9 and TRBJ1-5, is DSGVTQTPKHLITATGQRVTLRCSPRSGDLSVYWYQQSLDQGLQFLIQYYNGEERAKGNILERFSAQQFPDLHSELNLSSLELGDSALYFCASSSSGTSQPQHFGDGTRLSIL.